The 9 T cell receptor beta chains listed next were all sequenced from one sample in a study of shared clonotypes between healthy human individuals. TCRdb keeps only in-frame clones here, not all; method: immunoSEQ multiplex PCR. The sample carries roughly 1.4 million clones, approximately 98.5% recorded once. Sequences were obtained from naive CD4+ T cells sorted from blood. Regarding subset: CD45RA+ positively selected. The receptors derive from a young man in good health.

In DNA, the CDR3 is TGCGCCAGCAGCAAGGACAGTGGGTTGGAGCAGTACTTC. Translating gives CASSKDSGLEQYF. The chain is built from TRBV10-1 and TRBJ2-7; tentatively, D is TRBD1 (6 bases). V gave up 6 bases and J gave up 7 bases, with 16 bases separating them. The CDR3 extends over 13 amino acids. CDR1 is WNHNN, CDR2 SYGVQD, per germline (reference sequence).

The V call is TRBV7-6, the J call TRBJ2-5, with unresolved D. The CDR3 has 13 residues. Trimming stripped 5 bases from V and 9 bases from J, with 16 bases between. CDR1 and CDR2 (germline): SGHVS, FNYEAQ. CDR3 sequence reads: CASSVNFPRAQYF. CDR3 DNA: TGTGCCAGCAGCGTAAACTTCCCCCGGGCCCAGTACTTC.

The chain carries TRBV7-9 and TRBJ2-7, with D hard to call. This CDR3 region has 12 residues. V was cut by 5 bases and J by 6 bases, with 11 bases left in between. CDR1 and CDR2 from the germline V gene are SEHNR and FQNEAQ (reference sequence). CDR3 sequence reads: CASSPAHGEQYF. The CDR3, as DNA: TGTGCCAGCAGCCCCGCCCATGGCGAGCAGTACTTC.

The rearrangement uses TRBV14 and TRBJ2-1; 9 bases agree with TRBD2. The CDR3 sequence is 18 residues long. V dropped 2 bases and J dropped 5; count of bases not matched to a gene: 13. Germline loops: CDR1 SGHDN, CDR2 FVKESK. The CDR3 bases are TGTGCCAGCAGCCAACTAGCGGGAAGTGGGCGTTCAGACAATGAGCAGTTCTTC. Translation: CASSQLAGSGRSDNEQFF.

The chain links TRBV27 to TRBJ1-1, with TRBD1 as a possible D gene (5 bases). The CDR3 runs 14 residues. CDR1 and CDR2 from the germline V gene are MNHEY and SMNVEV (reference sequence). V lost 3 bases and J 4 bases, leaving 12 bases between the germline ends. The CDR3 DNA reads TGTGCCAGCAGTTTGATGGGGGGTTTCACTGAAGCTTTCTTT. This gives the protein CASSLMGGFTEAFF.

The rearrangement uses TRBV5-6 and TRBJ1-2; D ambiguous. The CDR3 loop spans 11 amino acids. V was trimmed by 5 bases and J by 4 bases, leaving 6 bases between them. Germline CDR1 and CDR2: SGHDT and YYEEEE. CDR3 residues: CASRRGYGYTF. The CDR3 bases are TGTGCCAGCAGACGGGGCTATGGCTACACCTTC.

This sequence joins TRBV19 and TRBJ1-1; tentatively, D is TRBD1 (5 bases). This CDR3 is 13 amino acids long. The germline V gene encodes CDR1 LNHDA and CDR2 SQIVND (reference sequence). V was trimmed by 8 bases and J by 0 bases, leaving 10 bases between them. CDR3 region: CASSRAVNTEAFF. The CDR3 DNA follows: TGTGCCAGTTCCAGGGCGGTGAACACTGAAGCTTTCTTT.

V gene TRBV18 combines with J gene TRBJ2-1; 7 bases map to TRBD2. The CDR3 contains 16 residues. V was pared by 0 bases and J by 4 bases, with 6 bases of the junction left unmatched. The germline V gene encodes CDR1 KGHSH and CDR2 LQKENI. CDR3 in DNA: TGTGCCAGCTCACCACCGACGGGACTATTATACAATGAGCAGTTCTTC. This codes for CASSPPTGLLYNEQFF.

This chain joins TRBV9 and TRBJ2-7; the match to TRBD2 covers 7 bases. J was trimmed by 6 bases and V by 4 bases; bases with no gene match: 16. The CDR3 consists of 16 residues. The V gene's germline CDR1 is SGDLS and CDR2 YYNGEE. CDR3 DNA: TGTGCCAGCAGCCCTATGGGCCTAGCGGAGAGCGGCGAGCAGTACTTC. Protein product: CASSPMGLAESGEQYF.